Listed here are 23 T cell receptor beta chains from one sample, sequenced in a study of blood T cell repertoires in COVID-19. The data were produced by immunoSEQ multiplex PCR, yet TCRdb's version contains in-frame clones alone and is incomplete. Of approximately 230,000 clones listed, about 86% are singletons. Input material: peripheral blood. Receptor source: an elderly man with acute or convalescent COVID-19.

The genes are TRBV4-3 and TRBJ2-7; TRBD1 matches 7 bases. The CDR3 length is 12 residues. Trimming took 4 bases from V and 7 from J; bases not matched to a gene: 4. The germline CDR1 and CDR2 sequences are LGHNA and YSLEER. In nucleotides, the CDR3 is TGCGCCAGCAGCCCCGACAGGGTTGAGCAGTACTTC. Its protein is CASSPDRVEQYF.

This clone was picked up one time. This sequence joins TRBV29-1 and TRBJ1-6; D uncertain. Trimming took off 6 bases at V and 5 bases at J, with 14 bases between the two ends. The CDR3 has 14 residues. The V gene's germline CDR1 is SQVTM and CDR2 ANQGSEA. The CDR3 bases are TGCAGCGTCCAAGAGACGGGAGATAATTCACCCCTCCACTTT. Amino acids: CSVQETGDNSPLHF.

In its sample, this clone was seen a few times. The genes are TRBV25-1 and TRBJ2-2; 8 bases match TRBD1. This CDR3 spans 15 amino acids. The J segment lost 2 bases and the V segment lost 4 bases, leaving 3 bases of the junction unmatched. Germline V gives CDR1 MGHDK, CDR2 SYGVNS. CDR3 protein: CASSGTGTNTGELFF. As DNA, the CDR3 is TGTGCCAGCAGTGGGACAGGGACTAACACCGGGGAGCTGTTTTTT.

The J gene is TRBJ2-5, the V gene TRBV7-9; 14 bases are a match to TRBD2. This CDR3 is built from 16 residues. V shed 5 bases, J shed 5 bases, and the junction held 7 bases outside the gene matches. The germline V gene has CDR1 SEHNR and CDR2 FQNEAQ (reference sequence). CDR3 in amino acids: CASSLGLAGDSETQYF. The CDR3, as DNA: TGTGCCAGCAGCCTGGGACTAGCGGGAGATAGTGAGACCCAGTACTTC.

The rearrangement links TRBV27 to TRBJ2-1; TRBD2 matches at 11 bases. This CDR3 has 18 residues. The germline V gene has CDR1 MNHEY and CDR2 SMNVEV (reference sequence). J lost 9 bases, V lost 0 bases, and 13 bases had no gene match. DNA for the CDR3: TGTGCCAGCAGTTTATCGGGTGTTAGCGGGAGGGATGTGGGTGAGCAGTTCTTC. Encoded protein: CASSLSGVSGRDVGEQFF.

The rearrangement uses TRBV6-5 and TRBJ1-1, with D maybe TRBD1 (6 bases). The CDR3 sequence is 12 residues long. Germline V lookup: CDR1 MNHEY, CDR2 SVGAGI. Between the trimmed V and J ends, which lost 5 bases and 3 bases, there was a span of 7 bases. The CDR3 sequence: CASSQGYTEAFF. CDR3 nucleotide sequence: TGTGCCAGCAGTCAGGGGTACACTGAAGCTTTCTTT.

The chain recombines TRBV5-5 with TRBJ1-1, with 9 positions matching TRBD1. The trim removed 4 bases at V and 5 bases at J, leaving 9 bases unmatched. CDR3 length: 15 residues. Germline CDR1 is SGHKS and CDR2 is YYEKEE (reference sequence). CDR3 residues: CASSAARTGVTEAFF. The CDR3 DNA is TGTGCCAGCAGCGCCGCCCGGACAGGGGTGACTGAAGCTTTCTTT.

This chain uses TRBV6-4 with TRBJ2-7, with 9 bases aligning to TRBD2. The length of the CDR3 is 14 residues. Trimming at V came to 7 bases and at J to 5 bases, leaving 9 bases not matched to a gene. Germline assignment: CDR1 MRHNA and CDR2 SNTAGT. The CDR3 region has the DNA TGTGCCAGCAACCTTAGCGGGAGATCAGACGAGCAGTACTTC. Its protein product is CASNLSGRSDEQYF.

CDR3 residues: CASSPLGGPSYEQYF. CDR3 nucleotide sequence: TGTGCCAGTAGTCCCCTCGGAGGGCCCTCCTACGAGCAGTACTTC. The chain carries TRBV19 and TRBJ2-7, with a tentative D call TRBD2 (6 bases). CDR1 LNHDA and CDR2 SQIVND come from the germline V gene (reference sequence). Trimming shortened V by 5 bases and J by 0 bases, and 14 bases separated the two germline ends. CDR3 length equals 15 residues.

Here the CDR3 reads CASSLRGDLADTQYF. In nucleotides, the CDR3 is TGTGCCAGCAGCCTCCGCGGGGATCTAGCAGATACGCAGTATTTT. The chain has TRBV9 and TRBJ2-3, with a tentative D call TRBD2 (6 bases). The CDR3 loop spans 15 amino acids. V was trimmed by 4 bases and J by 4 bases, leaving 16 bases between them. Germline CDR1 is SGDLS and CDR2 is YYNGEE.

The V call is TRBV18, the J call TRBJ1-5, with 9 positions matching TRBD1. Germline CDR1 KGHSH, CDR2 LQKENI. Trimming at V came to 3 bases and at J to 4 bases, leaving 4 bases not matched to a gene. The CDR3 length is 15 residues. CDR3 in amino acids: CASSPGTGTNQPQHF. For the CDR3, the DNA is TGTGCCAGCTCACCCGGGACAGGGACTAATCAGCCCCAGCATTTT.

The gene calls are TRBV5-1 and TRBJ2-3; no firm D call. The CDR3 extends over 15 amino acids. The V and J ends lost 2 bases and 4 bases respectively, with 14 bases between them. CDR1 and CDR2 (germline): SGHRS, YFSETQ. CDR3 bases: TGCGCCAGCAGCTTCGGTACCCTTTCCCCAGATACGCAGTATTTT. Amino acids: CASSFGTLSPDTQYF.

The J gene is TRBJ1-2, the V gene TRBV3-1 (or the pseudogene TRBV3-2), with D possibly matching TRBD1 (6 bases). Germline loops: CDR1 LGHDT, CDR2 YNNKEL (reference sequence). The CDR3 has 15 residues. The V gene lost 3 bases and the J gene lost 0 bases, with 11 bases spanning the gap. CDR3 sequence (DNA): TGTGCCAGCAGCCATTGTCGGGACACTAACTATGGCTACACCTTC. Its protein product is CASSHCRDTNYGYTF.

The CDR3 nucleotides read TGTGCCAGCAGCTCCGAGGACAGGGGGAAGGGCTACACCTTC. Its translation: CASSSEDRGKGYTF. This chain connects TRBV7-9 to TRBJ1-2; 10 positions agree with TRBD1. The CDR3 totals 14 residues. The J segment lost 8 bases and the V segment lost 4 bases, leaving 7 bases of the junction unmatched. Per the germline V gene, CDR1 is SEHNR and CDR2 is FQNEAQ (reference sequence).

This rearrangement joins TRBV19 to TRBJ2-7; no definite D call. Germline values: CDR1 LNHDA, CDR2 SQIVND (reference sequence). Between the trimmed V and J ends, which lost 4 bases and 2 bases, there was a span of 12 bases. CDR3 size: 14 residues. The CDR3 coding sequence is TGTGCCAGTAGTACCACCCTTAACACCTACGAGCAGTACTTC. As protein: CASSTTLNTYEQYF.

The chain uses TRBV7-2 and TRBJ2-1; 9 bases agree with TRBD1. The V and J ends lost 1 base and 7 bases, in that order; junction bases with no gene match: 8. CDR1 is SGHTA, CDR2 FQGNSA, per germline. The CDR3 is 16 amino acids. CDR3 sequence: CASSLEGQGYGNEQFF. CDR3 sequence (DNA): TGTGCCAGCAGCTTAGAGGGACAGGGTTATGGTAATGAGCAGTTCTTC.

CDR3: CASSLEGGGAYEQYF. The CDR3 bases are TGTGCCAGCAGCTTAGAAGGCGGGGGGGCATACGAGCAGTACTTC. This rearrangement joins TRBV7-2 to TRBJ2-7; 9 bases agree with TRBD2. The trim removed 1 base at V and 4 bases at J, leaving 5 bases unmatched. The CDR3 is made up of 15 amino acids. Germline V lookup: CDR1 SGHTA, CDR2 FQGNSA. Looking up the rest from reference TRBV7-2 and TRBJ2-7 gives the full variable domain: GAGVSQSPSNKVTEKGKDVELRCDPISGHTALYWYRQSLGQGLEFLIYFQGNSAPDKSGLPSDRFSAERTGGSVSTLTIQRTQQEDSAVYLCASSLEGGGAYEQYFGPGTRLTVT.

The rearrangement joins TRBV5-1 to TRBJ2-5; D may be TRBD2 (6 bases). The ends were cut back, 4 bases at V and 4 bases at J, with 11 bases in the middle. CDR1 is SGHRS and CDR2 is YFSETQ in the germline V gene. CDR3 length: 13 amino acids. CDR3 nucleotide sequence: TGCGCCAGCAGCCGGGACTTAGGAGAGACCCAGTACTTC. It is translated as CASSRDLGETQYF.

The chain recombines TRBV9 with TRBJ2-7; the D is unclear. Germline values: CDR1 SGDLS, CDR2 YYNGEE. Trimming removed 0 bases at V and 9 bases at J, with 13 bases between. The CDR3 sequence is 13 residues long. This chain's CDR3 is CASSVGVSGGQYF. DNA for the CDR3: TGTGCCAGCAGCGTAGGAGTCTCGGGTGGGCAGTACTTC.

In its sample, this clone was seen a few times. CDR3 nucleotide sequence: TGTGCCAGCAGCTTAGAGACAGGGGGAGAGCGGTCACCCCTCCACTTT. Translation: CASSLETGGERSPLHF. V usage is TRBV7-9 and J usage is TRBJ1-6, with 9 bases that match TRBD1. Germline trimming cut 1 base from V and 10 bases from J; bases unmatched to any gene: 8. Looked up from germline, CDR1 is SEHNR and CDR2 is FQNEAQ (reference sequence). CDR3 length: 16 residues.

The chain employs TRBV5-4 and TRBJ2-1; 9 bases line up with TRBD1. CDR1 and CDR2 from the germline V gene are SGHNT and YYREEE (reference sequence). V shed 4 bases and J 12 bases; nucleotides not matched to a gene: 17. This CDR3 region has 16 residues. The CDR3 DNA is TGTGCCAGCAGCGACTTCCGGGACAGGGCCTCTAGAGCGCAGTTCTTC. Its protein is CASSDFRDRASRAQFF.

This clone came up once. The rearrangement joins TRBV7-2 to TRBJ2-7; TRBD2 aligns across 7 bases. CDR3 length equals 16 residues. Germline CDR1 reads SGHTA; CDR2 reads FQGNSA. The V gene end was trimmed by 5 bases and the J gene end by 0 bases; junction bases not matched to a gene: 10. The CDR3, as DNA: TGTGCCAGCAGCGCTACGTCTAGCGGACACTCCTACGAGCAGTACTTC. It is translated as CASSATSSGHSYEQYF.

This chain uses TRBV7-9 with TRBJ2-3; tentative D call: TRBD2 (6 bases). Germline V gene sequence: CDR1 SEHNR, CDR2 FQNEAQ (reference sequence). The CDR3 covers 18 residues. V gave up 0 bases and J gave up 0 bases, with 16 bases separating them. The DNA for the CDR3 is TGTGCCAGCAGCTTAGCGCTCGTGCGGGACCGAAGCACAGATACGCAGTATTTT. Its protein product is CASSLALVRDRSTDTQYF.